Each of the 21 T cell receptor beta chains below was sequenced from the same sample in a study of cytomegalovirus exposure and HLA in healthy donors. This PCR relied on a set of 60 Vbeta primers and 13 Jbeta primers. Sequencing was performed with immunoSEQ multiplex PCR; in TCRdb, only in-frame clones are kept and a portion is missing. This sample yields 130,000 or so clones, of which roughly 82% are seen a single time; approximately 3% belongs to the top ten. The sequenced sample consisted of PBMCs. Source of these receptors: a middle-aged woman in good health and CMV-seropositive.

The V gene is TRBV29-1, the J gene TRBJ1-2; D remains ambiguous. Germline lookup yields CDR1 SQVTM and CDR2 ANQGSEA. V shed 0 bases and J shed 8 bases, with 13 bases lying between them. This CDR3 contains 13 residues. The CDR3 DNA sequence: TGCAGCGTTGAAGATGAGGGAGGATTCGGCTACACCTTC. This encodes CSVEDEGGFGYTF.

The chain combines TRBV4-3 with TRBJ2-3; the match to TRBD2 covers 13 bases. Germline V gene data show CDR1 as LGHNA and CDR2 as YSLEER. The CDR3 extends over 17 amino acids. The trim removed 1 base at V and 1 base at J, leaving 2 bases unmatched. The CDR3 sequence: CASSQGGLAGGTDTQYF. The CDR3 DNA follows: TGCGCCAGCAGCCAAGGTGGACTAGCGGGGGGCACAGATACGCAGTATTTT.

The chain has TRBV7-2 and TRBJ2-7; maybe TRBD2 (6 bases). Between the trimmed V and J ends, which lost 6 bases and 6 bases, there was a span of 15 bases. The length of the CDR3 is 13 residues. Germline V gives CDR1 SGHTA, CDR2 FQGNSA. CDR3 amino acids: CASRPNLATEQYF. In DNA form, the CDR3 reads TGTGCCAGCAGACCAAACCTAGCGACCGAGCAGTACTTC.

The gene calls are TRBV2 and TRBJ2-7, with 9 bases matching TRBD2. The CDR3 covers 17 residues. Germline CDR1 and CDR2: SNHLY and FYNNEI. With V trimmed by 2 bases and J by 5 bases, 13 bases remained unmatched. The CDR3 spells CASSEKVAGGLGNEQYF. The CDR3 bases are TGTGCCAGCAGTGAAAAGGTTGCGGGAGGGCTAGGAAACGAGCAGTACTTC.

The J gene is TRBJ1-1, the V gene TRBV6-5; D ambiguous. Per the germline V gene, CDR1 is MNHEY and CDR2 is SVGAGI. V lost 7 bases and J lost 3, with 6 bases in between. This CDR3 comprises 11 residues. The DNA of the CDR3 is TGTGCCAGCATCTCCGACACTGAAGCTTTCTTT. This encodes CASISDTEAFF.

This chain joins TRBV2 and TRBJ2-7; possibly TRBD1 for D (5 bases). CDR1 and CDR2 from the germline V gene are SNHLY and FYNNEI. The CDR3 runs to 14 residues. V was cut by 7 bases and J by 3 bases, with 16 bases left in between. CDR3 sequence (DNA): TGTGCCAGCACTGGGGCGGCGGCTAACTACGAGCAGTACTTC. Its translation: CASTGAAANYEQYF. Full variable domain (outside the CDR3, taken from reference TRBV2 and TRBJ2-7): EPEVTQTPSHQVTQMGQEVILRCVPISNHLYFYWYRQILGQKVEFLVSFYNNEISEKSEIFDDQFSVERPDGSNFTLKIRSTKLEDSAMYFCASTGAAANYEQYFGPGTRLTVT.

This clone was counted a few times. The V call is TRBV12-5, the J call TRBJ2-7, with TRBD1 identical over 8 bases. V lost 10 bases, J lost 5 bases, and 4 bases stayed unmatched. The germline CDR1 and CDR2 sequences are LGHNT and FRNRAP. The CDR3 totals 11 residues. As DNA, the CDR3 is TGTGCTATCAAGGACAGGGACGAGCAGTACTTC. Encoded protein: CAIKDRDEQYF.

This clone came up a few times. The chain employs TRBV10-3 and TRBJ1-5; D possibly corresponds to TRBD1 (5 bases). Germline-derived CDR1 and CDR2 are ENHRY and SYGVKD. This CDR3 has 15 residues. The ends were cut back, 2 bases at V and 4 bases at J, with 12 bases in the middle. CDR3 amino acids: CAISEQGWGNQPQHF. The CDR3 DNA sequence: TGTGCCATCAGTGAGCAGGGATGGGGTAATCAGCCCCAGCATTTT.

This clone was detected once. The CDR3 protein is CASSPKLAVGELFF. CDR3 bases: TGTGCCAGCTCGCCCAAACTAGCGGTCGGGGAGCTGTTTTTT. The gene calls are TRBV18 and TRBJ2-2; 8 bases fit TRBD2. The CDR3 has 14 amino acids. Germline lookup yields CDR1 KGHSH and CDR2 LQKENI. With V trimmed by 6 bases and J by 7 bases, 7 bases remained unmatched.

J is TRBJ1-2 and V is TRBV19; 8 bases align to TRBD1. V gave up 5 bases and J gave up 6 bases; unmatched junction bases: 8. The CDR3 consists of 14 residues. Germline-derived CDR1 and CDR2 are LNHDA and SQIVND (reference sequence). CDR3 protein: CASSPRTGLDGYTF. In DNA form, the CDR3 reads TGTGCCAGTAGTCCTCGGACAGGGCTGGATGGCTACACCTTC.

The chain carries TRBV7-2 and TRBJ2-5; 12 bases fit TRBD2. Germline CDR1 reads SGHTA; CDR2 reads FQGNSA. The length of the CDR3 is 15 residues. Trimming at V came to 5 bases and at J to 5 bases, leaving 6 bases not matched to a gene. The DNA of the CDR3 is TGTGCCAGCAGCCCTAGCGGGGGGGCCATGGAGACCCAGTACTTC. The encoded protein is CASSPSGGAMETQYF.

CDR3 bases: TGTGCCAGTAGTATGAATCGGGACAGGGGGACTTTCTTT. Residues: CASSMNRDRGTFF. This rearrangement joins TRBV19 to TRBJ1-1, with 11 bases identical to TRBD1. The CDR3 loop spans 13 amino acids. From germline, CDR1 is LNHDA and CDR2 SQIVND (reference sequence). The J segment lost 12 bases and the V segment lost 3 bases, leaving 6 bases of the junction unmatched.

This clone was found once. The chain employs TRBV27 and TRBJ1-5; 10 bases line up with TRBD1. Unmatched junction bases numbered 4, after V lost 0 bases and J lost 2 bases. This CDR3 spans 17 amino acids. CDR1 is MNHEY and CDR2 is SMNVEV in the germline V gene (reference sequence). CDR3 sequence reads: CASSLSVGTGGNQPQHF. In nucleotides, the CDR3 is TGTGCCAGCAGTTTATCGGTTGGGACAGGGGGCAATCAGCCCCAGCATTTT.

The V gene is TRBV10-3, the J gene TRBJ1-2, with D perhaps TRBD1 (6 bases). CDR1 is ENHRY and CDR2 is SYGVKD in the germline V gene. V lost 0 bases to trimming and J lost 5 bases, with 10 bases between them. The length of the CDR3 is 14 residues. The CDR3 spells CAISESRGQYGYTF. The CDR3 DNA is TGTGCCATCAGTGAGTCGCGCGGACAGTATGGCTACACCTTC.

This sequence joins TRBV19 and TRBJ1-5; no clear D gene. With 6 bases removed from V and 1 base from J, the gap between germline ends came to 13 bases. Per the germline V gene, CDR1 is LNHDA and CDR2 is SQIVND (reference sequence). The CDR3 consists of 15 residues. The CDR3 DNA is TGTGCCAGTAGCACCCGCACGGAGAGCAATCAGCCCCAGCATTTT. As protein: CASSTRTESNQPQHF.

This clone has just a few counts. J is TRBJ2-5 and V is TRBV5-4; 8 bases align to TRBD1. Germline V gene sequence: CDR1 SGHNT, CDR2 YYREEE (reference sequence). The CDR3 sequence is 14 residues long. V was pared by 4 bases and J by 4 bases, with 6 bases of the junction left unmatched. CDR3: CASSRQGAVETQYF. Here the CDR3 DNA reads TGTGCCAGCAGCCGCCAGGGGGCTGTAGAGACCCAGTACTTC.

This chain uses TRBV27 with TRBJ2-5, with D possibly TRBD2 on 6 matching bases. V was trimmed by 8 bases and J by 1 base, leaving 17 bases between them. CDR3 length equals 15 residues. Germline lookup yields CDR1 MNHEY and CDR2 SMNVEV (reference sequence). The CDR3 DNA follows: TGTGCCAGCGGATTAGGCGGGGCTAGCCAAGAGACCCAGTACTTC. Its translation: CASGLGGASQETQYF.

Turning to this clone: Other DNA sequences in the sample encode the same CDR3. The chain links TRBV6-5 to TRBJ2-7; D is possibly TRBD1 (5 bases). The CDR3 is 14 residues long. V lost 0 bases and J lost 2, with 8 bases in between. CDR1 and CDR2 from the germline V gene are MNHEY and SVGAGI. The CDR3 is CASSYSAGTYEQYF. The CDR3 DNA is TGTGCCAGCAGTTACTCCGCAGGGACCTACGAGCAGTACTTC.

This sequence joins TRBV5-1 and TRBJ2-2, with a weak D call TRBD2 (6 bases). Germline values: CDR1 SGHRS, CDR2 YFSETQ. This CDR3 is 14 amino acids long. Trimming removed 5 bases from V and 7 bases from J, with 15 bases in between. The DNA for the CDR3 is TGCGCCAGCAGGTTACGTGGGGAGGACGGGGAGCTGTTTTTT. The encoded protein is CASRLRGEDGELFF.

There are a few counts of this clone. The genes are TRBV13 and TRBJ2-5; tentative D call: TRBD1 (6 bases). This CDR3 spans 15 amino acids. Germline V CDR1 and CDR2: PRHDT, FYEKMQ (reference sequence). Trimming removed 1 base at V and 2 bases at J, with 11 bases between. The CDR3 protein is CASSLARQVQETQYF. The DNA for the CDR3 is TGTGCCAGCAGCTTAGCACGACAGGTGCAAGAGACCCAGTACTTC.

The V and J genes are TRBV4-3 and TRBJ2-3; D perhaps matches TRBD2 (7 bases). V lost 1 base and J lost 2, with 16 bases in between. Per the germline V gene, CDR1 is LGHNA and CDR2 is YSLEER. The CDR3 contains 17 residues. CDR3 region: CASSQGLGGGYTDTQYF. Written as DNA, the CDR3 is TGCGCCAGCAGCCAAGGTTTAGGGGGGGGATACACAGATACGCAGTATTTT.